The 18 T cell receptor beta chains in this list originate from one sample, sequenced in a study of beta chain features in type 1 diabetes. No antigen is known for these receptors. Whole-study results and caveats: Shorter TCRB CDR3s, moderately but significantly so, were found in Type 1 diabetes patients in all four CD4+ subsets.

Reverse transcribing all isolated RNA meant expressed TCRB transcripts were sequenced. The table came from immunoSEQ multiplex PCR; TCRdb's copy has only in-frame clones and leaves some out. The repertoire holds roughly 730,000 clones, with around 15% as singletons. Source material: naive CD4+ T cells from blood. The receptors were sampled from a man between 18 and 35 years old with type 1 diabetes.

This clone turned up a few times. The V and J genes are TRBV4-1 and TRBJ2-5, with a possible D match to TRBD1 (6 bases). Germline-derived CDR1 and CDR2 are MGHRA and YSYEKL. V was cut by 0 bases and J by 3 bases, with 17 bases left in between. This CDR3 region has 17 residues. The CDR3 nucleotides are TGCGCCAGCAGCCAAGATCTACTTTCGGCAGGGGAAGAGACCCAGTACTTC. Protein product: CASSQDLLSAGEETQYF.

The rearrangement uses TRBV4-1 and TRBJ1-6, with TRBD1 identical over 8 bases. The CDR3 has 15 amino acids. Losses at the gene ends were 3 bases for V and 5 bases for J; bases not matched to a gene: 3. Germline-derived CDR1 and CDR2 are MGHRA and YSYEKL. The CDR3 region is CASSQTDRDNSPLHF. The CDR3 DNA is TGCGCCAGCAGCCAGACGGACAGGGATAATTCACCCCTCCACTTT.

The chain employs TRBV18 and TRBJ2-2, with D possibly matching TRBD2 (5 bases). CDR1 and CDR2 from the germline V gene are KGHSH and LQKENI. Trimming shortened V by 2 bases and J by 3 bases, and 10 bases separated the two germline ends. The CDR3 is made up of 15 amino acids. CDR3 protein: CASSPGSTDTGELFF. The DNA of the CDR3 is TGTGCCAGCTCACCAGGGAGTACGGACACCGGGGAGCTGTTTTTT.

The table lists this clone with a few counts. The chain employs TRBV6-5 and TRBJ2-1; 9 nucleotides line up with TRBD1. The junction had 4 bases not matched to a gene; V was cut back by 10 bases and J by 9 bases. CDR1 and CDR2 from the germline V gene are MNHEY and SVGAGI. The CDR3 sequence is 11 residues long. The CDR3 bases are TGTGCCACCGGGACAGGGCCTGAGCAGTTCTTC. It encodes CATGTGPEQFF.

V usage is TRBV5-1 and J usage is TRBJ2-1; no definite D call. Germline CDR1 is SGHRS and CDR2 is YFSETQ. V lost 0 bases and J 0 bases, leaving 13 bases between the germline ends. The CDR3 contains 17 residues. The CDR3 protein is CASSLVVLASSYNEQFF. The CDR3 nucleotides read TGCGCCAGCAGCTTGGTTGTTTTGGCTAGCTCCTACAATGAGCAGTTCTTC.

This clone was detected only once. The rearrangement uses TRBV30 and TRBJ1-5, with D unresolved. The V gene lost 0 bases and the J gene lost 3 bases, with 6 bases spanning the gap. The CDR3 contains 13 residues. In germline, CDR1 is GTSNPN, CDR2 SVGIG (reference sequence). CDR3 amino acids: CAWSVTSNQPQHF. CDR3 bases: TGTGCCTGGAGTGTAACCTCCAATCAGCCCCAGCATTTT.

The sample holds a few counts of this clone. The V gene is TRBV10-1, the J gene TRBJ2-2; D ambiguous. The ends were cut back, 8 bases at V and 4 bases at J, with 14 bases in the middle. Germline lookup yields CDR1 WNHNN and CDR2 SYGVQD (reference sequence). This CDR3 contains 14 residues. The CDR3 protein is CASSKSYGTGELFF. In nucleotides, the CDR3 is TGCGCCAGCTCGAAGTCGTACGGCACCGGGGAGCTGTTTTTT.

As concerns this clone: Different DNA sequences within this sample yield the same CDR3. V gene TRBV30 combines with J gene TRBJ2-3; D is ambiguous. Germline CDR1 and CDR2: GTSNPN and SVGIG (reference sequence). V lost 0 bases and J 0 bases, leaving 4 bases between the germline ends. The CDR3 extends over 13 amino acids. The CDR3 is CAWSVGSTDTQYF. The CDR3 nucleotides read TGTGCCTGGAGTGTGGGGAGCACAGATACGCAGTATTTT.

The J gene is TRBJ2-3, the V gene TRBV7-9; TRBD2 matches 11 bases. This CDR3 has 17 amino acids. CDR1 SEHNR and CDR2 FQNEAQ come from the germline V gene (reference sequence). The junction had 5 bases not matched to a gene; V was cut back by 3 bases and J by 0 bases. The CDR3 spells CASSLAGTSGSTDTQYF. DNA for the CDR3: TGTGCCAGCAGCTTGGCTGGGACTAGCGGCAGCACAGATACGCAGTATTTT.

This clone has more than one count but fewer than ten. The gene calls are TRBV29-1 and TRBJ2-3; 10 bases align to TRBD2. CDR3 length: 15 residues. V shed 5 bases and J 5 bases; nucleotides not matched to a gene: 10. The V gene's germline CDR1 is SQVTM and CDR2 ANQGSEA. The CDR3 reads CSVIGLADRKDTQYF. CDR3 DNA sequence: TGCAGCGTTATCGGACTAGCGGATAGGAAAGATACGCAGTATTTT.

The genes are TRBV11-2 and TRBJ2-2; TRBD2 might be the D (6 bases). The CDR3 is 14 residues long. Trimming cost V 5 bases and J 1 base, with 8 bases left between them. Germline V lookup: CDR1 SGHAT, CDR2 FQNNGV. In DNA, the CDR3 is TGTGCCAGCAGCCTCGGGGGGAACACCGGGGAGCTGTTTTTT. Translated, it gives CASSLGGNTGELFF.

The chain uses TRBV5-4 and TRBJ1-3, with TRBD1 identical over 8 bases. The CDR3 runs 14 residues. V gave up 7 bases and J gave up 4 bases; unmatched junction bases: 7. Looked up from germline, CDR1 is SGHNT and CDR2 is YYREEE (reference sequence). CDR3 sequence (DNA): TGTGCCAGCTCGGCGACAGGGGAGGGAAACACCATATATTTT. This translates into CASSATGEGNTIYF.

The CDR3 loop is CASSLGRVYNEQFF. CDR3 nucleotides: TGTGCCAGCAGCTTGGGTAGGGTGTACAATGAGCAGTTCTTC. The chain recombines TRBV5-6 with TRBJ2-1, with unresolved D. The CDR3 loop spans 14 amino acids. Germline V gene data show CDR1 as SGHDT and CDR2 as YYEEEE. V dropped 0 bases and J dropped 4 bases, with 8 bases sitting between them.

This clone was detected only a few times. The CDR3 bases are TGTGCCAGCAGCTTGACAGGCTATAGCAATCAGCCCCAGCATTTT. Its protein is CASSLTGYSNQPQHF. V and J are TRBV5-6 and TRBJ1-5; TRBD1 is a possible D gene (5 bases). V lost 1 base to trimming and J lost 0 bases, with 8 bases between them. CDR3 size: 15 residues. Germline V lookup: CDR1 SGHDT, CDR2 YYEEEE.

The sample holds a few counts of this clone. CDR3 DNA: TGTGCCATCAGTGAGTCGGGTCAGGGGCGAGTCGACGAGCAGTACTTC. Protein product: CAISESGQGRVDEQYF. This chain links TRBV10-3 with TRBJ2-7, with TRBD1 as a possible D gene (6 bases). The germline V and J ends were trimmed by 0 bases and 5 bases, with 17 bases remaining between them. CDR3 length: 16 amino acids. The germline V gene has CDR1 ENHRY and CDR2 SYGVKD.

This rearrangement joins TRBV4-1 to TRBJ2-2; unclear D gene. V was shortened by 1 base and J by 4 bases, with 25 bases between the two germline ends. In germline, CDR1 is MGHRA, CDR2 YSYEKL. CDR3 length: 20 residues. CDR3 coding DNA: TGCGCCAGCAGCCAAGGTGTTGTCCCTACGGACCTATGGTCCACCGGGGAGCTGTTTTTT. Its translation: CASSQGVVPTDLWSTGELFF.

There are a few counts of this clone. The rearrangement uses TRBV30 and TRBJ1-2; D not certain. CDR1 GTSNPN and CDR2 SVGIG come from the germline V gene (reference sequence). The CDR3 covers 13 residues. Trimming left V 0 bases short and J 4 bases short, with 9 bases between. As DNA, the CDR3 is TGTGCCTGGAGTGTTAACGACCCCTATGGCTACACCTTC. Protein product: CAWSVNDPYGYTF.

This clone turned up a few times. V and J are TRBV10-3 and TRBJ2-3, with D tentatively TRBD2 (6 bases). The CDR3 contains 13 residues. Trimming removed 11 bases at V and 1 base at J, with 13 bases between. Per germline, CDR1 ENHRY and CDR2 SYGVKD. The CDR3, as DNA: TGTGCCGTACGGGACTCCGGCACAGATACGCAGTATTTT. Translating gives CAVRDSGTDTQYF.